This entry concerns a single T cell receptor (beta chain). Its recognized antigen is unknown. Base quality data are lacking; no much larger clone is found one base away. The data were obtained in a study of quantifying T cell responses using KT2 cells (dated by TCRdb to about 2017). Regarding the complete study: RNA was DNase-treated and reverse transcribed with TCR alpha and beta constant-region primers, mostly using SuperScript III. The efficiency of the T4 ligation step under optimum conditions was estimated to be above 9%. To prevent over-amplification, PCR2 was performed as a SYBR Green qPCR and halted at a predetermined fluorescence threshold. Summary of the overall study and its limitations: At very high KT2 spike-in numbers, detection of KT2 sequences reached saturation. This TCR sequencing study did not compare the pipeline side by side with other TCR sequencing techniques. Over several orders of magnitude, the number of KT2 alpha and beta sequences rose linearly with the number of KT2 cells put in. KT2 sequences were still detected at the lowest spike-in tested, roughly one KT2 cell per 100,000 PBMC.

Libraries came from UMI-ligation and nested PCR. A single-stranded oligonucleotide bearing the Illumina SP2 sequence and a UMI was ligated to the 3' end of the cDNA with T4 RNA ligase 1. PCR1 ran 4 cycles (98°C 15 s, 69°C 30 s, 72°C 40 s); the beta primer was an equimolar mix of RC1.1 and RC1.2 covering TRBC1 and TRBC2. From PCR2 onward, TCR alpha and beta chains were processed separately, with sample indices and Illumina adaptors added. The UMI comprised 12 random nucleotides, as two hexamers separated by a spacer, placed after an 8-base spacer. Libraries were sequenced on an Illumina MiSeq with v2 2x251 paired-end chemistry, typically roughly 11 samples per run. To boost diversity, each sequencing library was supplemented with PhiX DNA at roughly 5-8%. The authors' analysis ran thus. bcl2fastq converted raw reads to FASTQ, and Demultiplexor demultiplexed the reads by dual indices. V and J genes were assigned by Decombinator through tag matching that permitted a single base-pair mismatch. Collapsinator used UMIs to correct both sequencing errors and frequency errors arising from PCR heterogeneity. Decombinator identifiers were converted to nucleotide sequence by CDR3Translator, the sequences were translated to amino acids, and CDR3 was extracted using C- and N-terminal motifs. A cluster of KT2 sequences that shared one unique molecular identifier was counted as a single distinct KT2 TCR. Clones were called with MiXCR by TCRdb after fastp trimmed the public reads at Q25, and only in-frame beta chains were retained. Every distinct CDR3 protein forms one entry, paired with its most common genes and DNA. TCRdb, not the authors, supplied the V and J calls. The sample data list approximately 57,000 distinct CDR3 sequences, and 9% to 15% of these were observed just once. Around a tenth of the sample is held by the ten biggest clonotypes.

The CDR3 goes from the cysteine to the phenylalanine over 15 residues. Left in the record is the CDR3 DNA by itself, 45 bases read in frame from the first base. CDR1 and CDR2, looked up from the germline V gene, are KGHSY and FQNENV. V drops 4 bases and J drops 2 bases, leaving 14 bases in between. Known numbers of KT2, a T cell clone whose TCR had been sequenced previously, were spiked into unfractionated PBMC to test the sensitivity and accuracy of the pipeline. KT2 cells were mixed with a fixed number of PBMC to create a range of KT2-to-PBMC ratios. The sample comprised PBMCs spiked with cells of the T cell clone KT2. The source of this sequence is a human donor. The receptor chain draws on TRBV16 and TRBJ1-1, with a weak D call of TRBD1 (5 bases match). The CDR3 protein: CASSPGGRGNTEAFF. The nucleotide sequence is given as TGTGCCAGCAGCCCCGGTGGAAGGGGAAACACTGAAGCTTTCTTT.